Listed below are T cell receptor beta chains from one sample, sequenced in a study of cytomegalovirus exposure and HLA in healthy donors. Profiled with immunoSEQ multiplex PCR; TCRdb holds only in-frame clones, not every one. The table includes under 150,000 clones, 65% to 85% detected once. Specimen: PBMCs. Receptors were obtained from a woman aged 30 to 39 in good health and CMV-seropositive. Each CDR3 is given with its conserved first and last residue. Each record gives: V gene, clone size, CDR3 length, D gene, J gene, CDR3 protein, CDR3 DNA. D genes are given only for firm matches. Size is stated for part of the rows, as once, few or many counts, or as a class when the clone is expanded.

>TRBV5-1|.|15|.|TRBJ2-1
CASNPSTSLYNEQFF
TGCGCCAGCAACCCTTCCACCTCACTTTACAATGAGCAGTTCTTC
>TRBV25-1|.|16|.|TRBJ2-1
CASSSLDPKGGDEQFF
TGTGCCAGCAGTTCCCTCGACCCAAAAGGAGGGGATGAGCAGTTCTTC
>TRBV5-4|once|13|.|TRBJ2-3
CASTWGVTDTQYF
TGTGCCAGCACCTGGGGGGTTACAGATACGCAGTATTTT
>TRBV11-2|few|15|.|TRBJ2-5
CASSLVLTNGETQYF
TGTGCCAGCAGCTTAGTCCTGACAAACGGAGAGACCCAGTACTTC
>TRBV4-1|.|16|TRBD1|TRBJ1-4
CASSLGQGATNEKLFF
TGCGCCAGCAGCCTGGGACAGGGTGCAACTAATGAAAAACTGTTTTTT
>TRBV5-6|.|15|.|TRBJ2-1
CASSPRWAIWDEQFF
TGTGCCAGCAGCCCCCGGTGGGCCATTTGGGATGAGCAGTTCTTC
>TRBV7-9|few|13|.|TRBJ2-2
CASSPRTPGELFF
TGTGCCAGCAGCCCGCGGACTCCTGGGGAGCTGTTTTTT
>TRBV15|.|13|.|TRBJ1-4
CATSRSTNEKLFF
TGTGCCACCAGTCGGTCAACTAATGAAAAACTGTTTTTT
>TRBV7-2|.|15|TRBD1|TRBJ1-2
CASSLVGTGGYGYTF
TGTGCCAGCAGCTTAGTCGGGACAGGGGGCTATGGCTACACCTTC
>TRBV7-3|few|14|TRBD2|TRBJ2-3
CASSLSGSGDTQYF
TGTGCCAGCAGCCTTAGCGGGAGTGGAGATACGCAGTATTTT
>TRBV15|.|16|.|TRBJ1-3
CATSRDGVSSGNTIYF
TGTGCCACCAGCAGGGATGGAGTGAGCTCTGGAAACACCATATATTTT
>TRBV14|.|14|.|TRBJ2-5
CASSQAVSQETQYF
TGTGCCAGCAGCCAAGCTGTCTCGCAAGAGACCCAGTACTTC
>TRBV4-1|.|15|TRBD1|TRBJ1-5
CASSQGDSSNQPQHF
TGCGCCAGCAGCCAAGGGGACAGCAGCAATCAGCCCCAGCATTTT
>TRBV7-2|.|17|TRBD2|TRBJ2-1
CASSLVGGGRLGNEQFF
TGTGCCAGCAGCTTAGTAGGCGGGGGGAGGTTGGGGAATGAGCAGTTCTTC
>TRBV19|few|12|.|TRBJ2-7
CASSTGYYEQYF
TGTGCCAGTAGTACAGGGTACTACGAGCAGTACTTC
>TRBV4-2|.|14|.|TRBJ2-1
CASSQLARGDEQFF
TGTGCCAGCAGCCAGCTAGCGCGGGGCGATGAGCAGTTCTTC
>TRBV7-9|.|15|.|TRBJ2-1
CASSLRQGRRDEQFF
TGTGCCAGCAGCTTAAGGCAGGGGAGACGGGATGAGCAGTTCTTC
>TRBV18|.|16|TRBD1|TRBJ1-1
CASSPPRQGIHTEAFF
TGTGCCAGCTCACCCCCTCGACAGGGGATCCACACTGAAGCTTTCTTT
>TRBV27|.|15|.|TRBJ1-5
CASSLVAGGNQPQHF
TGTGCCAGCAGTTTGGTGGCAGGGGGCAATCAGCCCCAGCATTTT
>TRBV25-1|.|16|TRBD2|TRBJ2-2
CASSQSGGLNTGELFF
TGTGCCAGCTCCCAGTCGGGGGGACTGAACACCGGGGAGCTGTTTTTT
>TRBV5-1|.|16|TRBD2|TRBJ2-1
CASSPSGGGYYNEQFF
TGCGCCAGCAGCCCTAGCGGGGGAGGGTACTACAATGAGCAGTTCTTC
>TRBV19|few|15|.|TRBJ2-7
CASSMYGGGPREQYF
TGTGCCAGTAGTATGTACGGCGGGGGCCCCCGCGAGCAGTACTTC
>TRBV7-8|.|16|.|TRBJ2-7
CASSSRGATVPYEQYF
TGTGCCAGCAGCTCCCGGGGGGCAACAGTACCCTACGAGCAGTACTTC
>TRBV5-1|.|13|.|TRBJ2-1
CASSFRGANEQFF
TGCGCCAGCAGCTTCCGGGGGGCAAATGAGCAGTTCTTC
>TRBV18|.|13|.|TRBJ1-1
CASSPNRNTEAFF
TGTGCCAGCTCACCAAACAGGAACACTGAAGCTTTCTTT
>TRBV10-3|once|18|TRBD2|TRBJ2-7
CAIGRSGTSGSASYEQYF
TGTGCCATCGGACGATCCGGGACTAGCGGGTCCGCCTCCTACGAGCAGTACTTC
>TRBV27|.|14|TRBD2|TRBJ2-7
CASSSGTTSYEQYF
TGTGCCAGCAGTTCCGGGACTACCTCCTACGAGCAGTACTTC
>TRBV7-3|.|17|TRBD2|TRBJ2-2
CASSLLGASGSTGELFF
TGTGCCAGCAGCTTATTGGGTGCAAGCGGGAGCACCGGGGAGCTGTTTTTT
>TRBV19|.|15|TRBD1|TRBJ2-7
CASSDTGEGTGEQYF
TGTGCCAGTAGTGATACAGGGGAAGGAACTGGCGAGCAGTACTTC
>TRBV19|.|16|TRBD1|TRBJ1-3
CASRPPGGTVGNTIYF
TGTGCCAGTAGACCTCCGGGAGGGACAGTCGGAAACACCATATATTTT
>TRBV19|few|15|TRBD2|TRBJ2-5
CASSTGLAGKETQYF
TGTGCCAGTAGTACCGGACTAGCGGGAAAAGAGACCCAGTACTTC
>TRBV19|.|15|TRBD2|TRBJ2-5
CASTKLAGAQETQYF
TGTGCCAGTACTAAACTAGCGGGCGCTCAAGAGACCCAGTACTTC
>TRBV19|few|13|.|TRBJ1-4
CASLRARNEKLFF
TGTGCCAGCCTGAGGGCAAGAAATGAAAAACTGTTTTTT
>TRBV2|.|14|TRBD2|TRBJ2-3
CASRVTGGGDTQYF
TGTGCCAGCAGGGTGACGGGGGGGGGAGATACGCAGTATTTT
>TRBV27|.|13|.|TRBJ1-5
CASSPGGNQPQHF
TGTGCCAGCAGTCCAGGTGGCAATCAGCCCCAGCATTTT
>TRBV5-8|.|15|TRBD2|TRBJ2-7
CASSLGLAGDYEQYF
TGTGCCAGCAGCCTGGGACTAGCGGGGGACTACGAGCAGTACTTC
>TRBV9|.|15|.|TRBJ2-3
CASSVRWRRTDTQYF
TGTGCCAGCAGCGTCAGGTGGCGCCGCACAGATACGCAGTATTTT
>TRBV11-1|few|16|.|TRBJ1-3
CASSLNTNPSGNTIYF
TGTGCCAGCAGCCTCAACACCAACCCCTCTGGAAACACCATATATTTT
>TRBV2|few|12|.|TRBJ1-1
CASSSTRTEAFF
TGTGCCAGCAGTTCTACTCGGACTGAAGCTTTCTTT
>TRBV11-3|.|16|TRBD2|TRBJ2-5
CASSRELAGGVETQYF
TGTGCCAGCAGCCGCGAGCTAGCGGGAGGGGTCGAGACCCAGTACTTC
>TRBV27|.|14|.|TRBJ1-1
CASSFGFTNTEAFF
TGTGCCAGCAGTTTCGGGTTTACGAACACTGAAGCTTTCTTT
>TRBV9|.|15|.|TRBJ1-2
CASSVGGTGTYGYTF
TGTGCCAGCAGCGTAGGAGGTACAGGTACCTATGGCTACACCTTC
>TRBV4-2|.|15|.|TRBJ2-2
CASSPFAANTGELFF
TGTGCCAGCAGCCCCTTTGCAGCGAACACCGGGGAGCTGTTTTTT
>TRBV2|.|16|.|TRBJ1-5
CASTEDLGISNQPQHF
TGTGCCAGCACCGAGGATCTAGGAATTAGCAATCAGCCCCAGCATTTT
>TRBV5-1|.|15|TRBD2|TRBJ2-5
CASSLTSGREETQYF
TGCGCCAGCAGCTTAACTAGCGGGAGAGAAGAGACCCAGTACTTC
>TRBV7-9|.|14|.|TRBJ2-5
CASSFQGEEETQYF
TGTGCCAGCAGCTTTCAGGGGGAGGAAGAGACCCAGTACTTC
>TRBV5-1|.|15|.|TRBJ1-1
CASKTTMGAGTEAFF
TGCGCCAGCAAGACGACAATGGGGGCGGGCACTGAAGCTTTCTTT
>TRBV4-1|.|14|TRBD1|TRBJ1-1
CASSQGQGNTEAFF
TGCGCCAGCAGCCAAGGACAGGGAAACACTGAAGCTTTCTTT
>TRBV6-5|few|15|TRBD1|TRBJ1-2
CASRLGQGGDYGYTF
TGTGCCAGCAGGCTCGGACAGGGCGGGGACTATGGCTACACCTTC
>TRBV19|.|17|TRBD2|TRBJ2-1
CASSISAGGPSHNEQFF
TGTGCCAGTAGTATTTCAGCGGGGGGGCCTAGTCACAATGAGCAGTTCTTC
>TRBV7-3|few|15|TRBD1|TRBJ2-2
CASSIQGSETGELFF
TGTGCCAGCAGCATACAGGGGTCGGAAACCGGGGAGCTGTTTTTT
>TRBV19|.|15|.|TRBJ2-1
CASSIKLSAHNEQFF
TGTGCCAGTAGTATAAAGTTGAGCGCCCACAATGAGCAGTTCTTC
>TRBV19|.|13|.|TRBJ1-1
CASSIREVSEAFF
TGTGCCAGTAGTATCCGTGAGGTTTCTGAAGCTTTCTTT
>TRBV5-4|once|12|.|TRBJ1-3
CASSLDRNTIYF
TGTGCCAGCAGCTTGGATAGAAACACCATATATTTT
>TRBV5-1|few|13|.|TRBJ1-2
CASSLEVGYGYTF
TGCGCCAGCAGCTTGGAGGTCGGGTATGGCTACACCTTC